The entry below gives a single T cell receptor beta chain sequence along with its context. Its antigen is not known. Clones were sequenced by immunoSEQ multiplex PCR, and TCRdb holds only the in-frame ones, with some missing. There are approximately 89,000 clones in the sample; less than 85% occur only once, and roughly 21% lies in the top ten. This entry is derived from a study of T cells in localized non-small cell lung cancer. The study, taken as a whole, reports: Adjacent uninvolved lung tissue had the highest T cell clonality, exceeding tumor.

The germline V and J ends were trimmed by 0 bases and 5 bases, with 4 bases remaining between them. Per germline, CDR1 LGHNA and CDR2 YNFKEQ. CDR3 length: 12 amino acids. The starting material was PBMCs, obtained before any cancer treatment. This clonotype originated in a man aged 40 to 70 with stage II squamous cell lung carcinoma. This chain uses TRBV4-2 with TRBJ2-5, with D unclear. The CDR3 protein is CASSQERETQYF. CDR3 bases: TGTGCCAGCAGCCAAGAGAGGGAGACCCAGTACTTC.